The 29 T cell receptor beta chains listed next were all sequenced from one sample in a study of chemoradiotherapy in HPV16-positive cancers. Sequencing used immunoSEQ multiplex PCR; TCRdb keeps in-frame clones, though not all of them. Of some 30,000 clones listed, roughly 75% are singletons. The starting material was blood, obtained from a patient who underwent chemoradiotherapy. The source is a human donor with HPV-associated anogenital cancer.

The rearrangement links TRBV11-3 to TRBJ2-2; D might be TRBD1 (5 bases). Germline assignment: CDR1 SGHNT and CDR2 YENEEA. V shed 5 bases and J shed 6 bases, with 7 bases lying between them. CDR3 size: 12 residues. The DNA for the CDR3 is TGTGCCAGCAGCCCCAGGGCCGGGGAGCTGTTTTTT. Protein product: CASSPRAGELFF.

V is TRBV5-1 and J is TRBJ2-1; TRBD2 is a possible D gene (5 bases). Trimming stripped 7 bases from V and 0 bases from J, with 14 bases between. CDR1 is SGHRS and CDR2 is YFSETQ in the germline V gene. The CDR3 covers 15 residues. The chain's CDR3 is CASAGGLSSYNEQFF. The CDR3, as DNA: TGCGCCAGCGCGGGCGGCTTGAGCTCCTACAATGAGCAGTTCTTC.

This chain connects TRBV7-2 to TRBJ1-4; D may be TRBD1 (5 bases). The V gene's germline CDR1 is SGHTA and CDR2 FQGNSA. The length of the CDR3 is 14 residues. The V gene lost 3 bases and the J gene lost 8 bases, with 13 bases spanning the gap. CDR3 sequence reads: CASSFGGNREKLFF. CDR3 bases: TGTGCCAGCAGCTTCGGGGGGAATAGGGAAAAACTGTTTTTT.

The gene calls are TRBV18 and TRBJ1-1; a possible D gene is TRBD1 (5 bases). V lost 0 bases, J lost 3 bases, and 11 bases lay in between. CDR1 and CDR2 from the germline V gene are KGHSH and LQKENI. The CDR3 contains 15 residues. The CDR3 protein is CASSPPTRGDTEAFF. The CDR3 DNA reads TGTGCCAGCTCACCACCAACGAGGGGAGACACTGAAGCTTTCTTT.

This clone was seen just once. This chain joins TRBV2 and TRBJ2-3, with D possibly matching TRBD2 (6 bases). Trimming cost V 7 bases and J 6 bases, with 11 bases left between them. The length of the CDR3 is 12 residues. In germline, CDR1 is SNHLY, CDR2 FYNNEI. DNA for the CDR3: TGTGCCAGCATGCGGGGAGAGGATACGCAGTATTTT. Translating it yields CASMRGEDTQYF.

The chain carries TRBV6-5 and TRBJ2-7, with D possibly being TRBD1 or TRBD2 (5 bases each). Trimming removed 0 bases from V and 4 bases from J, with 13 bases in between. CDR1 and CDR2 (germline): MNHEY, SVGAGI. This CDR3 contains 15 residues. Here the CDR3 reads CASSYSALGTYEQYF. DNA for the CDR3: TGTGCCAGCAGTTACTCGGCCCTTGGGACGTACGAGCAGTACTTC.

The V gene is TRBV30, the J gene TRBJ2-7; D unresolved. The CDR3 has 11 residues. Germline CDR1 and CDR2: GTSNPN and SVGIG (reference sequence). Deletions cut 0 bases from V and 5 bases from J, with 5 bases between. The CDR3: CAWSVRDEQYF. In nucleotides, the CDR3 is TGTGCCTGGAGTGTACGGGACGAGCAGTACTTC.

The genes are TRBV5-4 and TRBJ1-2; 8 bases line up with TRBD1. The ends lost 0 bases at V and 3 bases at J; junction bases unmatched: 4. Germline V gene data show CDR1 as SGHNT and CDR2 as YYREEE (reference sequence). This CDR3 spans 15 amino acids. This CDR3 reads CASSLGGQGHYGYTF. The CDR3 DNA is TGTGCCAGCAGCTTGGGTGGACAGGGACACTATGGCTACACCTTC.

The chain couples TRBV18 to TRBJ2-5, with TRBD1 as a possible D gene (6 bases). CDR3 length: 11 amino acids. Germline CDR1 is KGHSH and CDR2 is LQKENI. Trimming pared 8 bases from V and 5 bases from J, leaving 9 bases between. The CDR3 region is CASRTAETQYF. The CDR3 region has the DNA TGTGCCAGCAGGACAGCGGAGACCCAGTACTTC.

This chain joins TRBV19 and TRBJ2-1, with D possibly matching TRBD1 (6 bases). CDR1 is LNHDA and CDR2 is SQIVND in the germline V gene (reference sequence). The CDR3 has 14 amino acids. Trimming stripped 5 bases from V and 0 bases from J, with 8 bases between. CDR3 amino acids: CASSQGSSYNEQFF. The CDR3 DNA follows: TGTGCCAGTAGTCAGGGGAGCTCCTACAATGAGCAGTTCTTC.

The chain links TRBV19 to TRBJ1-6; possible D gene TRBD1, 6 bases. The length of the CDR3 is 14 residues. CDR1 is LNHDA and CDR2 is SQIVND in the germline V gene (reference sequence). Trimming removed 5 bases from V and 9 bases from J, with 14 bases in between. The CDR3 here is CASSPTGSSSPLHF. The CDR3, as DNA: TGTGCCAGTAGTCCCACAGGGTCGTCTTCACCCCTCCACTTT.

The chain joins TRBV5-4 to TRBJ2-7; 10 bases agree with TRBD2. With V trimmed by 5 bases and J by 7 bases, 12 bases remained unmatched. The CDR3 is 15 amino acids. CDR1 SGHNT and CDR2 YYREEE come from the germline V gene (reference sequence). CDR3 amino acids: CASSLPSLAGQEQYF. The CDR3 DNA reads TGTGCCAGCAGTCTCCCTTCACTAGCGGGGCAGGAGCAGTACTTC. The full variable domain, completed using reference TRBV5-4 and TRBJ2-7, is ETGVTQSPTHLIKTRGQQVTLRCSSQSGHNTVSWYQQALGQGPQFIFQYYREEENGRGNFPPRFSGLQFPNYSSELNVNALELDDSALYLCASSLPSLAGQEQYFGPGTRLTVT.

The chain links TRBV5-5 to TRBJ1-6, with no clear D. Trimming stripped 0 bases from V and 9 bases from J, with 13 bases between. The CDR3 spans 15 residues. Per germline, CDR1 SGHKS and CDR2 YYEKEE (reference sequence). CDR3 DNA: TGTGCCAGCAGCTTGGGGCAGTTAGACGGTTCACCCCTCCACTTT. Amino acid sequence: CASSLGQLDGSPLHF.

The chain has TRBV19 and TRBJ2-3; D is possibly TRBD1 or TRBD2 (5 bases each). Germline V gives CDR1 LNHDA, CDR2 SQIVND (reference sequence). Deletions cut 7 bases from V and 4 bases from J, with 15 bases between. This CDR3 has 14 amino acids. The CDR3 reads CASTDFGASDTQYF. The CDR3 region has the DNA TGTGCCAGTACGGACTTCGGGGCCTCAGATACGCAGTATTTT.

The rearrangement uses TRBV5-1 and TRBJ2-1; D possibly corresponds to TRBD1 (5 bases). Germline V gives CDR1 SGHRS, CDR2 YFSETQ. This CDR3 region has 15 residues. V lost 7 bases to trimming and J lost 1 base, with 15 bases between them. CDR3 in amino acids: CASRPGILSYNEQFF. CDR3 bases: TGCGCCAGCCGGCCAGGGATACTATCCTACAATGAGCAGTTCTTC.

The V and J genes are TRBV4-2 and TRBJ2-7; the D gene is possibly TRBD1 (5 bases). The ends were cut back, 3 bases at V and 0 bases at J, with 12 bases in the middle. This CDR3 is built from 15 residues. The germline CDR1 and CDR2 sequences are LGHNA and YNFKEQ. The CDR3 DNA is TGTGCCAGCAGCCAGGGGCCGGGTAGCTCCTACGAGCAGTACTTC. Translation: CASSQGPGSSYEQYF.

The chain combines TRBV2 with TRBJ2-4, with D perhaps TRBD1 or TRBD2 (7 bases each). The CDR3 sequence is 14 residues long. Trimming cost V 11 bases and J 1 base, with 15 bases left between them. From germline, CDR1 is SNHLY and CDR2 FYNNEI. CDR3 sequence (DNA): TGTGCCGGGGGAGGGGGCCGGGCCAAAAACATTCAGTACTTC. As protein: CAGGGGRAKNIQYF.

V and J are TRBV19 and TRBJ1-2; 7 nucleotides line up with TRBD1. The V gene end was trimmed by 5 bases and the J gene end by 14 bases; junction bases not matched to a gene: 11. In germline, CDR1 is LNHDA, CDR2 SQIVND (reference sequence). The CDR3 totals 12 residues. The CDR3 protein is CASSPRQGRPTF. CDR3 sequence (DNA): TGTGCCAGTAGTCCCAGACAGGGCCGGCCAACCTTC.

The J gene is TRBJ2-1, the V gene TRBV9; D possibly matches TRBD1 or TRBD2 (5 bases each). Germline CDR1 SGDLS, CDR2 YYNGEE. The V end was cut by 0 bases, the J end by 6 bases, with 13 bases between. The CDR3 is 15 residues long. The CDR3 loop is CASSVGGTAINEQFF. CDR3 DNA: TGTGCCAGCAGCGTAGGTGGGACCGCCATCAATGAGCAGTTCTTC. Using reference TRBV9 and TRBJ2-1 for the parts outside the CDR3, the full variable domain is DSGVTQTPKHLITATGQRVTLRCSPRSGDLSVYWYQQSLDQGLQFLIQYYNGEERAKGNILERFSAQQFPDLHSELNLSSLELGDSALYFCASSVGGTAINEQFFGPGTRLTVL.

This chain joins TRBV5-1 and TRBJ2-1; D gene ambiguous. V was clipped by 2 bases and J by 8 bases, with 8 bases between them. Germline V gene data show CDR1 as SGHRS and CDR2 as YFSETQ. This CDR3 has 12 residues. The CDR3 region is CASSFSFDEQFF. The CDR3 DNA reads TGCGCCAGCAGCTTTTCATTCGATGAGCAGTTCTTC. Full variable domain (rest looked up from reference TRBV5-1 and TRBJ2-1): KAGVTQTPRYLIKTRGQQVTLSCSPISGHRSVSWYQQTPGQGLQFLFEYFSETQRNKGNFPGRFSGRQFSNSRSEMNVSTLELGDSALYLCASSFSFDEQFFGPGTRLTVL.

The chain couples TRBV7-2 to TRBJ1-1, with no clear D. CDR1 SGHTA and CDR2 FQGNSA come from the germline V gene. The CDR3 extends over 13 amino acids. The V end lost 2 bases, the J end lost 5 bases, and 9 bases lay between the germline ends. The CDR3 spells CASSLSRPTEAFF. DNA for the CDR3: TGTGCCAGCAGCTTATCTCGCCCGACTGAAGCTTTCTTT.

This sequence joins TRBV30 and TRBJ1-6; D is unresolved. CDR3 length: 13 residues. Germline V CDR1 and CDR2: GTSNPN, SVGIG (reference sequence). V was pared by 4 bases and J by 10 bases, with 14 bases between. The CDR3 is CAWTQGFRSPLHF. Here the CDR3 DNA reads TGTGCCTGGACACAAGGGTTCCGGTCACCCCTCCACTTT. Looking up the rest from reference TRBV30 and TRBJ1-6 gives the full variable domain: SQTIHQWPATLVQPVGSPLSLECTVEGTSNPNLYWYRQAAGRGLQLLFYSVGIGQISSEVPQNLSASRPQDRQFILSSKKLLLSDSGFYLCAWTQGFRSPLHFGNGTRLTVT.

The rearrangement uses TRBV6-1 and TRBJ1-2, with 8 positions matching TRBD1. In germline, CDR1 is MNHNS, CDR2 SASEGT. The CDR3 runs 13 residues. Trimming removed 6 bases from V and 4 bases from J; junction bases left unmatched: 4. CDR3 DNA: TGTGCCAGCAGGGCGACAGGGGTCTATGGCTACACCTTC. Protein product: CASRATGVYGYTF.

This clone occurred a few times. The J gene is TRBJ1-6, the V gene TRBV27; TRBD1 matches at 8 bases. Germline CDR1 and CDR2: MNHEY and SMNVEV (reference sequence). The V and J ends lost 5 bases and 9 bases, in that order; junction bases with no gene match: 9. This CDR3 comprises 15 residues. CDR3: CASSTGTGVFSPLHF. The CDR3, as DNA: TGTGCCAGCAGTACTGGGACAGGTGTCTTTTCACCCCTCCACTTT.

The chain uses TRBV7-2 and TRBJ1-1; D perhaps matches TRBD1 (5 bases). CDR1 and CDR2 from the germline V gene are SGHTA and FQGNSA. The CDR3 extends over 14 amino acids. The V end lost 4 bases, the J end lost 2 bases, and 11 bases lay between the germline ends. In nucleotides, the CDR3 is TGTGCCAGCAGCTCCCAGGGCCATAACACTGAAGCTTTCTTT. Protein sequence: CASSSQGHNTEAFF.

This chain links TRBV6-6 with TRBJ2-1; 9 positions match TRBD1. This CDR3 has 16 amino acids. The J segment lost 9 bases and the V segment lost 10 bases, leaving 19 bases of the junction unmatched. Germline lookup yields CDR1 MNHNY and CDR2 SVGAGI (reference sequence). This CDR3 reads CATLNPAGTGLGEQFF. CDR3 nucleotides: TGTGCCACCCTAAACCCTGCCGGGACAGGGTTAGGTGAGCAGTTCTTC.

This clone was seen only once. This CDR3 reads CASSLGKASSGNTIYF. Here the CDR3 DNA reads TGTGCCAGCAGCTTAGGAAAAGCCTCCTCTGGAAACACCATATATTTT. The chain joins TRBV11-3 to TRBJ1-3; no clear D gene. Trimming took off 1 base at V and 0 bases at J, with 10 bases between the two ends. Germline assignment: CDR1 SGHNT and CDR2 YENEEA. This CDR3 is 16 amino acids long.

CDR3 sequence reads: CASSLGAHRTDTQYF. DNA for the CDR3: TGTGCCAGCAGCTTAGGGGCACATCGCACAGATACGCAGTATTTT. V and J are TRBV7-2 and TRBJ2-3; D is unclear. Germline V lookup: CDR1 SGHTA, CDR2 FQGNSA. CDR3 size: 15 residues. V was cut by 1 base and J by 1 base, with 9 bases left in between.

The chain carries TRBV7-9 and TRBJ1-1; TRBD1 might be the D (5 bases). V lost 4 bases to trimming and J lost 6 bases, with 15 bases between them. Germline V gene data show CDR1 as SEHNR and CDR2 as FQNEAQ (reference sequence). This CDR3 is 14 amino acids long. In DNA, the CDR3 is TGTGCCAGCAGCTATGGGGCGTGGACCCCTGAAGCTTTCTTT. This translates into CASSYGAWTPEAFF.